The clone carrying this TCR beta chain was detected a few times. The antigen is unknown. The entry originates in a study of beta chain features in type 1 diabetes. Study-level findings and limits: The study found moderately but significantly shorter TCRB CDR3s in all four CD4+ subsets of Type 1 diabetes patients.

Expressed TCRB transcripts got sequenced, as all isolated RNA was reverse transcribed. Produced via immunoSEQ multiplex PCR; TCRdb's table is partial and in-frame only. The sample lists 400,000 or so clones, over 9% occurring once. CDR1 is SNHLY, CDR2 FYNNEI, per germline. The CDR3 contains 11 residues. Trimming cost V 8 bases and J 4 bases, with 7 bases left between them. This sequence joins TRBV2 and TRBJ2-3; no clear D gene. The source material was central memory CD4+ T cells from blood. The sequence was collected from a man aged 30 to 39 with type 1 diabetes. CDR3 bases: TGTGCCAGCCTCCGGTCAGATACGCAGTATTTT. Encoded protein: CASLRSDTQYF.